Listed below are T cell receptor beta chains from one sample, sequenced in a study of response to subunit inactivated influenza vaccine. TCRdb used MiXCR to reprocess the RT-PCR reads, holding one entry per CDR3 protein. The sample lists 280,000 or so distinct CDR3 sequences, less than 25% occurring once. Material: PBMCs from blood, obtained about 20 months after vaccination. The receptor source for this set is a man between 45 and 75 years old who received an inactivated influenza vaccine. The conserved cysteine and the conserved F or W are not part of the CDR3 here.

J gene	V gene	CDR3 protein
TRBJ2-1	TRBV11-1	ASSLGLANHNEQF
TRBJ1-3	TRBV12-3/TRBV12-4	ASSFRGVSGNTIY
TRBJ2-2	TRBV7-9	AGYGASGELF
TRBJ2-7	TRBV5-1	ASSSKGVGYEQY
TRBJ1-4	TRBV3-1	ASSQAHLGTGEKLF
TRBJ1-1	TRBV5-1	ASSLAGSSAEAF
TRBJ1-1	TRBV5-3	ARSLFQGNTEAF
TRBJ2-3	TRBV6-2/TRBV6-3	ASSRRHGQGRTDTQY
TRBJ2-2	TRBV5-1	ASSLEDSRNTGELF
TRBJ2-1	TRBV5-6	ASSLGQGNEQF
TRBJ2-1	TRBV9	ASSVEAYNEQF
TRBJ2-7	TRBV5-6	ASSRTGSGEQY
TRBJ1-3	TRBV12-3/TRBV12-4	ASSLGGQLSGNTIY